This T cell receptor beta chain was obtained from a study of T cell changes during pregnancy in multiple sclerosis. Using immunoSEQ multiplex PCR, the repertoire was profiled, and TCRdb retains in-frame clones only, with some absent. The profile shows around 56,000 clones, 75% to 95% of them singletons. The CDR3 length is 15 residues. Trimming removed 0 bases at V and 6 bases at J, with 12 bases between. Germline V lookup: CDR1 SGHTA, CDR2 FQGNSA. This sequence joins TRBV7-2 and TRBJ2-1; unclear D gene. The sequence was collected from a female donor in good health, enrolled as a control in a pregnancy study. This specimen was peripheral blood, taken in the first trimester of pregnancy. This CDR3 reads CASSLASQRTNEQFF. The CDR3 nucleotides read TGTGCCAGCAGCTTAGCGAGCCAGCGAACCAATGAGCAGTTCTTC. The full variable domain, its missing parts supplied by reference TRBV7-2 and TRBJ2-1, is GAGVSQSPSNKVTEKGKDVELRCDPISGHTALYWYRQSLGQGLEFLIYFQGNSAPDKSGLPSDRFSAERTGGSVSTLTIQRTQQEDSAVYLCASSLASQRTNEQFFGPGTRLTVL.